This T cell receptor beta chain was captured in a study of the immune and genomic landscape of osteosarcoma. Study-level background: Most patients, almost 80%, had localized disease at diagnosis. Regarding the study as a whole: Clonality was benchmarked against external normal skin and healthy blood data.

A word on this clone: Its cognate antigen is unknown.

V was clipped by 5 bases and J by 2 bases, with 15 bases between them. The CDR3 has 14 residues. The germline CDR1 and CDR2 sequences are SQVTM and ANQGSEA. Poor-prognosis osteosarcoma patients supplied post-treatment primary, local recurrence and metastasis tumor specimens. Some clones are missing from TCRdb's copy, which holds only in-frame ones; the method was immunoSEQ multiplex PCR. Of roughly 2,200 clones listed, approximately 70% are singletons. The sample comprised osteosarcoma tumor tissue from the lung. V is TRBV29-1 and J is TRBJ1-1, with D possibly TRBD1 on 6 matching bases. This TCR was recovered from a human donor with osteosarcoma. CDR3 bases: TGCAGCGTTATCCGGGGGCGGGCAAACACTGAAGCTTTCTTT. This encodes CSVIRGRANTEAFF.